The 19 T cell receptor beta chains reported below all come from one sample, sequenced in a study of T cells in lung cancer brain metastases. Libraries were prepared by immunoSEQ multiplex PCR; TCRdb keeps only in-frame clonotypes and omits some of them. Altogether about 6,200 clones are present, roughly 89% being singletons, with the ten largest covering approximately 5%. The specimen sequenced was tumor tissue from the primary lung tumor. The receptors were gathered from a man aged 45-65 years with non-small cell lung cancer.

The chain uses TRBV5-1 and TRBJ1-5; 7 bases line up with TRBD1. The V segment lost 1 base and the J segment 4 bases; nucleotides outside the gene matches: 11. The germline V gene has CDR1 SGHRS and CDR2 YFSETQ. There are 17 residues in the CDR3. As DNA, the CDR3 is TGCGCCAGCAGCTTGTCCGCACTGGGGACAGCTAATCAGCCCCAGCATTTT. Translating it yields CASSLSALGTANQPQHF.

This clone came up once. The chain joins TRBV11-2 to TRBJ1-1; unclear D gene. Trimming removed 2 bases from V and 3 bases from J, with 22 bases in between. The germline V gene encodes CDR1 SGHAT and CDR2 FQNNGV. The CDR3 totals 18 residues. The CDR3 region has the DNA TGTGCCAGCAGCTTAACTCAAGGAAGGGTTGGTGGGTACACTGAAGCTTTCTTT. Amino acid sequence: CASSLTQGRVGGYTEAFF.

The chain employs TRBV11-3 and TRBJ2-5; D is unclear. This CDR3 has 13 amino acids. V was clipped by 6 bases and J by 3 bases, with 11 bases between them. The germline V gene has CDR1 SGHNT and CDR2 YENEEA. The CDR3 coding sequence is TGTGCCAGCAGTATCGGGTCAGAAGAGACCCAGTACTTC. It yields the protein CASSIGSEETQYF.

This chain links TRBV7-9 with TRBJ2-1; 7 bases line up with TRBD2. The CDR3 covers 15 residues. The germline V gene encodes CDR1 SEHNR and CDR2 FQNEAQ (reference sequence). With V trimmed by 5 bases and J by 8 bases, 12 bases remained unmatched. CDR3 in amino acids: CASSPPGLPGHEQFF. In nucleotides, the CDR3 is TGTGCCAGCAGCCCACCGGGACTACCTGGCCATGAGCAGTTCTTC.

This chain uses TRBV7-9 with TRBJ1-6, with a tentative D call TRBD1 (6 bases). Germline CDR1 and CDR2: SEHNR and FQNEAQ (reference sequence). There are 15 residues in the CDR3. The V and J ends lost 10 bases and 7 bases respectively, with 20 bases between them. Here the CDR3 DNA reads TGTGCCACGAACAGGGCGGTCGGGCAAAATTCACCCCTCCACTTT. It codes for CATNRAVGQNSPLHF.

A note on this clone: Other DNA sequences of this sample code for an identical CDR3. The chain recombines TRBV27 with TRBJ1-1; no firm D call. The CDR3 is 12 residues long. Germline lookup yields CDR1 MNHEY and CDR2 SMNVEV (reference sequence). V dropped 7 bases and J dropped 1 base, with 7 bases sitting between them. The CDR3 DNA follows: TGTGCCAGCAAGGTGGGGAACACTGAAGCTTTCTTT. Its protein is CASKVGNTEAFF.

The rearrangement links TRBV9 to TRBJ2-3; D may correspond to TRBD1 or TRBD2 (5 bases each). The CDR3 has 14 amino acids. Germline lookup yields CDR1 SGDLS and CDR2 YYNGEE. V lost 3 bases to trimming and J lost 3 bases, with 11 bases between them. CDR3 residues: CASSALGETDTQYF. In DNA form, the CDR3 reads TGTGCCAGCAGCGCACTAGGGGAAACAGATACGCAGTATTTT.

The chain is built from TRBV19 and TRBJ1-1, with a weak D call TRBD1 (5 bases). CDR3 size: 12 residues. Germline V lookup: CDR1 LNHDA, CDR2 SQIVND (reference sequence). V lost 2 bases to trimming and J lost 8 bases, with 9 bases between them. CDR3: CASSINRIEAFF. Here the CDR3 DNA reads TGTGCCAGTAGTATAAACAGGATCGAAGCTTTCTTT.

With respect to this clone: Germline is not matched at one junction end, which may reflect a read error. The V gene is TRBV7-2, the J gene TRBJ1-1; no definite D call. CDR1 SGHTA and CDR2 FQGNSA come from the germline V gene. The CDR3 is made up of 14 amino acids. For the CDR3, the DNA is TGTGCCAGCAGCTTAGGGCCGGGGAACATTGAAGCTTTCTTT. It specifies CASSLGPGNIEAFF.

This rearrangement joins TRBV6-1 to TRBJ2-2; D might be TRBD2 (7 bases). The CDR3 has 15 amino acids. Trimming left V 6 bases short and J 4 bases short, with 15 bases between. Per the germline V gene, CDR1 is MNHNS and CDR2 is SASEGT. The CDR3 nucleotides read TGTGCCAGCAGAGTTTCGGGGGGCCCCACCGGGGAGCTGTTTTTT. Protein: CASRVSGGPTGELFF.

A remark on this clone: The sample has other DNA sequences that encode this CDR3 too. The J gene is TRBJ1-6, the V gene TRBV9, with TRBD1 as a possible D gene (6 bases). The CDR3 consists of 14 residues. CDR1 and CDR2 from the germline V gene are SGDLS and YYNGEE. V lost 8 bases and J 7 bases, leaving 16 bases between the germline ends. CDR3 residues: CASNPTGTNSPLHF. The DNA for the CDR3 is TGTGCCAGTAACCCGACAGGCACAAATTCACCCCTCCACTTT.

V and J are TRBV7-9 and TRBJ1-1; D gene unclear. The CDR3 consists of 15 residues. Trimming took 1 base from V and 0 from J, leaving 9 bases between them. Looked up from germline, CDR1 is SEHNR and CDR2 is FQNEAQ (reference sequence). The CDR3: CASSLGGKLNTEAFF. The CDR3, as DNA: TGTGCCAGCAGCTTAGGCGGAAAACTGAACACTGAAGCTTTCTTT.

The chain combines TRBV30 with TRBJ2-7; 9 bases are a match to TRBD1. Germline CDR1 and CDR2: GTSNPN and SVGIG (reference sequence). The CDR3 has 15 amino acids. J gave up 3 bases and V 4 bases, and 10 bases lay outside the gene matches. CDR3 nucleotides: TGTGCCTGGATAAGGTTCGGGACAGGGCTCTACGAGCAGTACTTC. This sequence encodes CAWIRFGTGLYEQYF.

The CDR3 DNA reads as TGTGCCAGTAGTGAGGGGGCACAAACTGAAGCTTTCTTT. Protein sequence: CASSEGAQTEAFF. The J gene is TRBJ1-1, the V gene TRBV19, with 7 positions matching TRBD1. Germline CDR1 and CDR2: LNHDA and SQIVND (reference sequence). V dropped 5 bases and J dropped 5; count of bases not matched to a gene: 5. The CDR3 extends over 13 amino acids.

The rearrangement links TRBV7-3 to TRBJ1-1; 7 bases are shared with TRBD1. With V trimmed by 5 bases and J by 1 base, 4 bases remained unmatched. In germline, CDR1 is SGHTA, CDR2 FQGTGA. The CDR3 totals 14 residues. The CDR3 here is CASSLRDRNTEAFF. DNA for the CDR3: TGTGCCAGCAGCCTCAGGGACAGGAACACTGAAGCTTTCTTT.

The chain joins TRBV25-1 to TRBJ1-6; 7 bases agree with TRBD1. Germline CDR1 is MGHDK and CDR2 is SYGVNS. V lost 8 bases, J lost 7 bases, and 11 bases stayed unmatched. This CDR3 spans 15 amino acids. The CDR3 here is CASAKSGQLNSPLHF. In DNA, the CDR3 is TGTGCCAGCGCCAAATCGGGACAGCTAAATTCACCCCTCCACTTT.

This chain uses TRBV11-2 with TRBJ2-3; 7 nucleotides agree with TRBD2. The germline V gene has CDR1 SGHAT and CDR2 FQNNGV. Losses at the gene ends were 6 bases for V and 4 bases for J; bases not matched to a gene: 7. CDR3 size: 14 residues. CDR3 sequence reads: CASSFSGSSDTQYF. Written as DNA, the CDR3 is TGTGCCAGCAGTTTTAGCGGGTCCTCAGATACGCAGTATTTT.

The chain recombines TRBV30 with TRBJ1-1, with 9 bases aligning to TRBD1. Germline CDR1 GTSNPN, CDR2 SVGIG (reference sequence). The CDR3 runs to 13 residues. Trimming cost V 1 base and J 4 bases; bases outside gene matches: 1. The CDR3 region is CAWSATGGTEAFF. The CDR3 DNA reads as TGTGCCTGGAGTGCGACAGGGGGCACTGAAGCTTTCTTT.

This sequence joins TRBV6-5 and TRBJ1-5; D perhaps matches TRBD1 (5 bases). Between the trimmed V and J ends, which lost 0 bases and 5 bases, there was a span of 14 bases. CDR1 is MNHEY and CDR2 is SVGAGI in the germline V gene. The length of the CDR3 is 16 residues. DNA for the CDR3: TGTGCCAGCAGTTACTCGTTTCAGGGAGCACATCAGCCCCAGCATTTT. This encodes CASSYSFQGAHQPQHF.